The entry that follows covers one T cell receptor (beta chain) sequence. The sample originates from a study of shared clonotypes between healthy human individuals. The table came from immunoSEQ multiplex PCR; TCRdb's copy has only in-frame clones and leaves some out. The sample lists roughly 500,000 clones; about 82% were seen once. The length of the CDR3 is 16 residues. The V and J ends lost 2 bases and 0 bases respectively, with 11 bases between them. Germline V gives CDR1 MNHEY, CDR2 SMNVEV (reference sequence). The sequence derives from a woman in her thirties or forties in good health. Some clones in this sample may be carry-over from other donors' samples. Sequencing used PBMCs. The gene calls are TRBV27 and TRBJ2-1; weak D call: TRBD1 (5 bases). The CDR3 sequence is CASSLTGRSSYNEQFF. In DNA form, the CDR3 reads TGTGCCAGCAGTTTAACAGGCAGGAGCTCCTACAATGAGCAGTTCTTC.